A single sample is the source of the 20 T cell receptor beta chains below, sequenced in a study of blood T cell repertoires in COVID-19. Here immunoSEQ multiplex PCR was the method, and the copy in TCRdb shows in-frame clones only, minus some. The sample records 350,000 to 450,000 clones, 80% to 90% being singletons. Specimen: peripheral blood. The receptors stem from a woman in her fifties or sixties with COVID-19, enrolled during active disease.

The CDR3 nucleotides are TGCGCCAGCAGCCACCGATTGCCGGGACGGGGGGAAGAGACCCAGTACTTC. Translation gives CASSHRLPGRGEETQYF. The J gene is TRBJ2-5, the V gene TRBV4-1; the match to TRBD2 covers 7 bases. V lost 3 bases and J lost 3; bases outside the gene matches: 13. The CDR3 sequence is 17 residues long. Germline CDR1 is MGHRA and CDR2 is YSYEKL.

The genes are TRBV7-2 and TRBJ1-1; TRBD1 is a possible D gene (5 bases). V was pared by 5 bases and J by 4 bases, with 11 bases between. The CDR3 length is 13 residues. Germline V gene lookup returns CDR1 SGHTA and CDR2 FQGNSA. CDR3 in DNA: TGTGCCAGCAGCGGCCGAAGGGGCACTGAAGCTTTCTTT. Translating gives CASSGRRGTEAFF.

The chain carries TRBV4-1 and TRBJ1-1; D gene unclear. CDR3 length: 15 residues. Germline V CDR1 and CDR2: MGHRA, YSYEKL. V gave up 6 bases and J gave up 3 bases, with 17 bases separating them. This chain's CDR3 is CASRLIGPRDTEAFF. CDR3 coding DNA: TGCGCCAGCAGGCTAATCGGGCCGAGGGACACTGAAGCTTTCTTT.

This clone showed up just a few times. The V and J genes are TRBV7-9 and TRBJ1-5, with TRBD1 matching 7 bases. CDR3 length equals 15 residues. Unmatched junction bases numbered 6, after V lost 3 bases and J lost 4 bases. Per the germline V gene, CDR1 is SEHNR and CDR2 is FQNEAQ (reference sequence). In DNA, the CDR3 is TGTGCCAGCAGCTTCCAGGGGGATGGTAATCAGCCCCAGCATTTT. Amino acids: CASSFQGDGNQPQHF.

The chain employs TRBV30 and TRBJ1-2; 7 bases line up with TRBD1. After removal of 2 bases from V and 7 bases from J, the junction contained 13 bases not matched to a gene. This CDR3 has 15 amino acids. CDR1 and CDR2 (germline): GTSNPN, SVGIG (reference sequence). CDR3 nucleotides: TGTGCCTGGAGTCCCACAGGGGAGCCCCTCTCTGGCTACACCTTC. This encodes CAWSPTGEPLSGYTF.

This clone was detected many times. The V call is TRBV6-4, the J call TRBJ2-2; D remains ambiguous. Germline lookup yields CDR1 MRHNA and CDR2 SNTAGT. Deletions cut 8 bases from V and 6 bases from J, with 13 bases between. This CDR3 spans 13 amino acids. CDR3 sequence reads: CASSAEDSGELFF. CDR3 DNA: TGTGCCAGCTCAGCTGAAGACTCCGGGGAGCTGTTTTTT.

The chain links TRBV15 to TRBJ1-1; D is unresolved. This CDR3 spans 14 amino acids. The germline CDR1 and CDR2 sequences are LNHNV and YYDKDF (reference sequence). The V end was cut by 1 base, the J end by 1 base, with 7 bases between. This chain's CDR3 is CATSRARGNTEAFF. As DNA, the CDR3 is TGTGCCACCAGCAGAGCTCGGGGGAACACTGAAGCTTTCTTT.

This chain connects TRBV4-1 to TRBJ2-7; TRBD2 aligns across 13 bases. Germline V CDR1 and CDR2: MGHRA, YSYEKL. This CDR3 has 17 amino acids. The trim removed 1 base at V and 3 bases at J, leaving 6 bases unmatched. The CDR3, as DNA: TGCGCCAGCAGCCAAGTGAGGGGGACTAGCGGGAACTACGAGCAGTACTTC. The encoded protein is CASSQVRGTSGNYEQYF.

V and J are TRBV9 and TRBJ1-4, with 7 bases identical to TRBD1. Germline CDR1 reads SGDLS; CDR2 reads YYNGEE. The CDR3 contains 15 residues. V lost 0 bases to trimming and J lost 5 bases; unmatched junction nucleotides: 4. The CDR3 bases are TGTGCCAGCAGCGTAGTGGGGGACAGCAATGAAAAACTGTTTTTT. It yields the protein CASSVVGDSNEKLFF.

This clone has only a few counts. The same CDR3 is also encoded by other DNA sequences in this sample. V gene TRBV3-1 (or the pseudogene TRBV3-2) combines with J gene TRBJ1-1, with 7 bases identical to TRBD1. Trimming took 1 base from V and 4 from J; bases not matched to a gene: 0. The CDR3 extends over 13 amino acids. In germline, CDR1 is LGHDT, CDR2 YNNKEL (reference sequence). CDR3 amino acids: CASSQAGGTEAFF. The CDR3 nucleotides read TGTGCCAGCAGCCAAGCAGGGGGCACTGAAGCTTTCTTT.

The rearrangement uses TRBV10-2 and TRBJ2-7, with 10 positions matching TRBD2. The CDR3 is made up of 14 amino acids. CDR1 WSHSY and CDR2 SAAADI come from the germline V gene. V dropped 4 bases and J dropped 1; count of bases not matched to a gene: 1. The CDR3 sequence: CASSASGGSYEQYF. CDR3 DNA: TGCGCCAGCAGTGCTAGCGGGGGATCCTACGAGCAGTACTTC.

The chain joins TRBV5-6 to TRBJ1-6; 7 bases match TRBD1. Germline CDR1 SGHDT, CDR2 YYEEEE. The V and J ends lost 0 bases and 10 bases, in that order; junction bases with no gene match: 7. CDR3 length equals 15 residues. The CDR3 here is CASSLVDREASPLHF. In nucleotides, the CDR3 is TGTGCCAGCAGCTTGGTCGACAGGGAAGCATCACCCCTCCACTTT.

This clone was seen only a few times. J is TRBJ1-2 and V is TRBV19, with no clear D. The CDR3 has 13 amino acids. Germline values: CDR1 LNHDA, CDR2 SQIVND (reference sequence). The V and J ends lost 4 bases and 3 bases respectively, with 9 bases between them. CDR3: CASSTGKHYGYTF. CDR3 bases: TGTGCCAGTAGTACGGGGAAACACTATGGCTACACCTTC.

This clone has a handful of counts. The genes are TRBV6-6 and TRBJ2-2; D might be TRBD1 (5 bases). CDR1 and CDR2 from the germline V gene are MNHNY and SVGAGI (reference sequence). The CDR3 extends over 16 amino acids. Trimming shortened V by 0 bases and J by 2 bases, and 10 bases separated the two germline ends. CDR3 coding DNA: TGTGCCAGCAGTTACTCGGACAAGACCAACACCGGGGAGCTGTTTTTT. Its protein is CASSYSDKTNTGELFF.

The V and J genes are TRBV5-1 and TRBJ2-3; TRBD2 agrees at 13 bases. CDR1 and CDR2 (germline): SGHRS, YFSETQ. The V gene end was trimmed by 4 bases and the J gene end by 0 bases; junction bases not matched to a gene: 8. There are 18 residues in the CDR3. The CDR3, as DNA: TGCGCCAGCAGCACTGCCCCGGGACTAGCGGGGAGCACAGATACGCAGTATTTT. Its translation is CASSTAPGLAGSTDTQYF.

The gene calls are TRBV5-1 and TRBJ2-7, with D unresolved. The CDR3 has 14 residues. V shed 0 bases and J shed 5 bases, with 12 bases lying between them. Germline V gene lookup returns CDR1 SGHRS and CDR2 YFSETQ. The CDR3 loop is CASSLVISSDEQYF. DNA of the CDR3: TGCGCCAGCAGCTTGGTGATAAGCAGCGACGAGCAGTACTTC. Full variable domain (outside the CDR3, taken from reference TRBV5-1 and TRBJ2-7): KAGVTQTPRYLIKTRGQQVTLSCSPISGHRSVSWYQQTPGQGLQFLFEYFSETQRNKGNFPGRFSGRQFSNSRSEMNVSTLELGDSALYLCASSLVISSDEQYFGPGTRLTVT.

The chain joins TRBV6-6 to TRBJ2-7; D call uncertain. Germline V gives CDR1 MNHNY, CDR2 SVGAGI (reference sequence). The CDR3 is made up of 15 amino acids. V lost 6 bases and J lost 2, with 17 bases in between. CDR3 in amino acids: CASRMNIQIPYEQYF. The CDR3 DNA reads as TGTGCCAGCAGAATGAACATACAGATACCCTACGAGCAGTACTTC.

This clone was seen only once. The gene calls are TRBV5-1 and TRBJ2-1; 9 nucleotides agree with TRBD2. Germline values: CDR1 SGHRS, CDR2 YFSETQ. Trimming removed 5 bases from V and 5 bases from J; junction bases left unmatched: 8. CDR3 length: 15 amino acids. In DNA form, the CDR3 reads TGCGCCAGCAGGCCTTTCGCGGGGGGGCACAATGAGCAGTTCTTC. Its translation: CASRPFAGGHNEQFF.

The chain has TRBV10-2 and TRBJ2-3, with TRBD2 matching over 8 bases. With V trimmed by 5 bases and J by 0 bases, 10 bases remained unmatched. The germline gives CDR1 WSHSY, CDR2 SAAADI. The CDR3 extends over 17 amino acids. The CDR3 region is CASSSPLAGSSTDTQYF. The DNA for the CDR3 is TGCGCCAGCAGTTCACCCCTAGCGGGTAGTAGCACAGATACGCAGTATTTT.

The gene calls are TRBV5-4 and TRBJ1-2, with TRBD1 identical over 10 bases. Germline V CDR1 and CDR2: SGHNT, YYREEE (reference sequence). V was clipped by 4 bases and J by 7 bases; unmatched bases: 4. This CDR3 region has 13 residues. CDR3 nucleotide sequence: TGTGCCAGCAGCCCCGGGACAGGGGTTGGCTACACCTTC. It specifies CASSPGTGVGYTF. Full variable domain (outside the CDR3, taken from reference TRBV5-4 and TRBJ1-2): ETGVTQSPTHLIKTRGQQVTLRCSSQSGHNTVSWYQQALGQGPQFIFQYYREEENGRGNFPPRFSGLQFPNYSSELNVNALELDDSALYLCASSPGTGVGYTFGSGTRLTVV.